The subject of this entry is one T cell receptor (beta chain). This sample is part of a study of blood T cell repertoires in COVID-19. Overall study: Samples representing acute and convalescent COVID-19 were sourced from the United States, Italy and Spain.

Patients at the Seattle site were enrolled during active infection and followed longitudinally. The CDR3 has 13 residues. CDR1 is SNHLY, CDR2 FYNNEI, per germline. V was pared by 6 bases and J by 6 bases, with 12 bases between. How the authors handled the data: Estimation of nucleated cell counts was performed using reference gene primer amplification. TCRdb keeps only in-frame clones here, not all; method: immunoSEQ multiplex PCR. That table supplies the V and J calls and clone size; D and trimming were determined from the DNA. The sample yields more than 300,000 clones, around 87% seen once. The V and J genes are TRBV2 and TRBJ1-5, with D perhaps matching TRBD1 (6 bases). The sequencing sample was made of peripheral blood. The receptor was derived from a woman aged 30 to 39 with COVID-19, enrolled during active disease. The CDR3 region is CASRDRRLQPQHF. DNA for the CDR3: TGTGCCAGCAGGGACAGACGGCTTCAGCCCCAGCATTTT.